Below, 17 T cell receptor beta chains from the same sample are listed, as sequenced in a study of early T cells in non-severe SARS-CoV-2 infection. In TCRdb, the 5' RACE reads were re-called with MiXCR into one record per CDR3 protein. The sample has fewer than 100,000 distinct CDR3 sequences; about 13% are singletons. The sample was whole blood. These receptors all come from an adult who was a healthcare worker with PCR-confirmed SARS-CoV-2 infection or an uninfected control (not recorded which).

This clonotype occurred many times. The rearrangement links TRBV20-1 to TRBJ1-2, with 8 bases matching TRBD1. Germline CDR1 and CDR2: DFQATT and SNEGSKA (reference sequence). The CDR3 contains 16 residues. The V segment lost 0 bases and the J segment 4 bases; nucleotides outside the gene matches: 10. The CDR3 protein is CSARDAAAGTGYGYTF. The CDR3 DNA reads TGCAGTGCTAGAGATGCAGCCGCTGGGACAGGCTATGGCTACACCTTC.

This clonotype was detected ten times or more. The chain recombines TRBV11-2 with TRBJ2-1; D is undetermined. The V gene's germline CDR1 is SGHAT and CDR2 FQNNGV. V gave up 1 base and J gave up 0 bases, with 19 bases separating them. The CDR3 extends over 19 amino acids. The CDR3 reads CASSLGGYSVTSSYNEQFF. The CDR3 bases are TGTGCCAGCAGCTTAGGGGGATATTCGGTGACCTCCTCCTACAATGAGCAGTTCTTC.

This clonotype was observed many times. V is TRBV6-5 and J is TRBJ1-5; D unresolved. V shed 6 bases and J shed 2 bases, with 14 bases lying between them. Germline values: CDR1 MNHEY, CDR2 SVGAGI. The CDR3 extends over 15 amino acids. The CDR3: CASSLLGSGNQPQHF. The DNA of the CDR3 is TGTGCCAGCAGCCTACTGGGCAGCGGCAATCAGCCCCAGCATTTT.

V gene TRBV29-1 combines with J gene TRBJ1-5, with D maybe TRBD1 (6 bases). The V end was cut by 6 bases, the J end by 6 bases, with 15 bases between. CDR1 and CDR2 from the germline V gene are SQVTM and ANQGSEA. The CDR3 has 13 residues. The CDR3 DNA is TGCAGCGTCAGGGGATCGGCGAGTCAGCCCCAGCATTTT. This gives the protein CSVRGSASQPQHF.

This clonotype has more than one count but fewer than ten. The chain carries TRBV4-2 and TRBJ2-1; D is unresolved. Trimming shortened V by 0 bases and J by 8 bases, and 8 bases separated the two germline ends. CDR3 length equals 13 residues. Germline V CDR1 and CDR2: LGHNA, YNFKEQ. The CDR3 region is CASSQDQEDEQFF. The CDR3 DNA is TGTGCCAGCAGCCAAGATCAGGAAGATGAGCAGTTCTTC.

This clonotype has ten or more counts. The chain recombines TRBV10-2 with TRBJ1-1; TRBD1 might be the D (5 bases). The CDR3 is 15 residues long. V was pared by 3 bases and J by 5 bases, with 16 bases between. In germline, CDR1 is WSHSY, CDR2 SAAADI. DNA of the CDR3: TGCGCCAGCAGTGACTCGGAAAGGGGTCGGACTGAAGCTTTCTTT. Encoded protein: CASSDSERGRTEAFF.

This clonotype was counted many times. This chain links TRBV5-1 with TRBJ1-6, with D tentatively TRBD1 (5 bases). V lost 0 bases to trimming and J lost 6 bases, with 7 bases between them. Germline loops: CDR1 SGHRS, CDR2 YFSETQ. The CDR3 contains 14 residues. CDR3 residues: CASSLATANSPLHF. In DNA, the CDR3 is TGCGCCAGCAGCTTGGCGACAGCTAATTCACCCCTCCACTTT.

This clonotype occurred a few times. This chain links TRBV28 with TRBJ1-5; no reliable D call. The V and J ends lost 3 bases and 5 bases respectively, with 8 bases between them. CDR1 is MDHEN, CDR2 SYDVKM, per germline. CDR3 length: 13 amino acids. The CDR3: CASSLGPDQPQHF. The CDR3 DNA reads TGTGCCAGCAGTTTGGGCCCGGATCAGCCCCAGCATTTT.

The chain links TRBV25-1 to TRBJ2-2; 7 bases align to TRBD2. Per the germline V gene, CDR1 is MGHDK and CDR2 is SYGVNS. V shed 3 bases, J shed 5 bases, and the junction held 9 bases outside the gene matches. The CDR3 runs 16 residues. The CDR3 reads CASSDPQAGVTGELFF. The CDR3 nucleotides are TGTGCCAGCAGTGACCCACAGGCGGGGGTTACCGGGGAGCTGTTTTTT.

This clonotype has at least ten counts. The chain carries TRBV10-3 and TRBJ2-3; 11 nucleotides align to TRBD1. From germline, CDR1 is ENHRY and CDR2 SYGVKD. The trim removed 6 bases at V and 4 bases at J, leaving 0 bases unmatched. This CDR3 has 13 residues. CDR3 in DNA: TGTGCCATCAGGGGACAGGGGGCAGATACGCAGTATTTT. It encodes CAIRGQGADTQYF.

The genes are TRBV7-2 and TRBJ2-6, with D unclear. CDR3 length equals 19 residues. Deletions cut 3 bases from V and 0 bases from J, with 18 bases between. Germline loops: CDR1 SGHTA, CDR2 FQGNSA. CDR3 in amino acids: CASSFIGPPNPSGANVLTF. The DNA for the CDR3 is TGTGCCAGCAGCTTTATTGGGCCCCCCAACCCCTCTGGGGCCAACGTCCTGACTTTC.

This clonotype was recorded many times. V and J are TRBV12-3 or TRBV12-4 and TRBJ1-2; D ambiguous. The V gene lost 6 bases and the J gene lost 8 bases, with 13 bases spanning the gap. The CDR3 consists of 12 residues. CDR3 residues: CASREYTPGYTF. CDR3 DNA: TGTGCCAGCAGGGAATATACTCCGGGCTACACCTTC.

The chain joins TRBV28 to TRBJ1-4, with D tentatively TRBD1 (6 bases). The germline V gene has CDR1 MDHEN and CDR2 SYDVKM. CDR3 length: 15 amino acids. Trimming removed 5 bases from V and 8 bases from J, with 18 bases in between. CDR3: CASSPPQGMGEKLFF. The CDR3 nucleotides read TGTGCCAGCAGTCCCCCCCAGGGGATGGGGGAAAAACTGTTTTTT.

This clonotype was seen at least ten times. CDR3 sequence reads: CASIPDRGPRSEQYF. DNA of the CDR3: TGTGCCAGCATCCCGGACCGGGGGCCGCGGAGCGAGCAGTACTTC. The chain links TRBV6-1 to TRBJ2-7; D is perhaps TRBD1 or TRBD2 (6 bases each). CDR1 and CDR2 (germline): MNHNS, SASEGT. Trimming removed 7 bases from V and 6 bases from J, with 22 bases in between. The CDR3 extends over 15 amino acids.

This clonotype was found many times. The chain uses TRBV7-2 and TRBJ1-5, with D perhaps matching TRBD1 (5 bases). With 1 base removed from V and 4 bases from J, the gap between germline ends came to 11 bases. Germline V gene sequence: CDR1 SGHTA, CDR2 FQGNSA. The CDR3 consists of 15 residues. The CDR3 here is CASSLDTGTNQPQHF. Written as DNA, the CDR3 is TGTGCCAGCAGCTTAGACACAGGCACGAATCAGCCCCAGCATTTT.

The V gene is TRBV10-3, the J gene TRBJ2-5; tentatively, D is TRBD2 (7 bases). Germline V lookup: CDR1 ENHRY, CDR2 SYGVKD. The CDR3 extends over 16 amino acids. V lost 10 bases and J 0 bases, leaving 21 bases between the germline ends. The CDR3 region is CATDTGRGMYQETQYF. The CDR3 DNA reads TGTGCCACCGATACGGGGAGGGGGATGTACCAAGAGACCCAGTACTTC.

The chain combines TRBV7-9 with TRBJ2-3; 12 positions match TRBD2. In germline, CDR1 is SEHNR, CDR2 FQNEAQ (reference sequence). The CDR3 spans 16 residues. J was trimmed by 6 bases and V by 5 bases; bases with no gene match: 9. Written as DNA, the CDR3 is TGTGCCAGCAGCCAACCTCTAGCGGGGGGGCTGGATACGCAGTATTTT. It codes for CASSQPLAGGLDTQYF.